The rows below give T cell receptor beta chains drawn from one sample of a study of siplizumab effects on memory and regulatory T cells. Profiled with immunoSEQ multiplex PCR; TCRdb holds only in-frame clones, not every one. The table shows over 85,000 clones, with roughly 92% occurring only once. Sequencing input: CD4+ T cells sorted from blood. Source of these receptors: a human donor in good health. Both conserved end residues are part of each CDR3. The order of the fields is J gene, clone size, V gene, D gene, CDR3 DNA, CDR3 protein. A D gene is named only where the DNA matches it firmly. The size of a clone is reported for some rows only, either as once, few or many, or as a class for expanded clones.

j_call: TRBJ1-2
clone_size: once
v_call: TRBV5-1
d_call: -
cdr3_nt: TGCGCCAGCAGCTTGAGCCCGCAGGGCTCGTATATAGGCTACACCTTC
cdr3_aa: CASSLSPQGSYIGYTF

j_call: TRBJ1-2
clone_size: -
v_call: TRBV7-2
d_call: -
cdr3_nt: TGTGCCAGCAGCTTTGACAGAGATCCGAGACTATATGGCTACACCTTC
cdr3_aa: CASSFDRDPRLYGYTF

j_call: TRBJ2-5
clone_size: -
v_call: TRBV6-1
d_call: TRBD2
cdr3_nt: TGTGCCAGCAGGGCCGTGACTAGCGGGCAAGAGACCCAGTACTTC
cdr3_aa: CASRAVTSGQETQYF

j_call: TRBJ1-2
clone_size: -
v_call: TRBV11-3
d_call: -
cdr3_nt: TGTGCCAGCAGCGCACAGGGAGGCTATGGCTACACCTTC
cdr3_aa: CASSAQGGYGYTF

j_call: TRBJ1-3
clone_size: -
v_call: TRBV18
d_call: TRBD1
cdr3_nt: TGTGCCAGCTCACCACCGAACAGGGGGCCCGGAAACACCATATATTTT
cdr3_aa: CASSPPNRGPGNTIYF

j_call: TRBJ2-5
clone_size: -
v_call: TRBV9
d_call: -
cdr3_nt: TGTGCCAGCAGCGCCCAACAAGAGACCCAGTACTTC
cdr3_aa: CASSAQQETQYF

j_call: TRBJ2-3
clone_size: few
v_call: TRBV7-9
d_call: -
cdr3_nt: TGTGCCAGCAGCCCTAACACAGATACGCAGTATTTT
cdr3_aa: CASSPNTDTQYF

j_call: TRBJ2-1
clone_size: -
v_call: TRBV2
d_call: -
cdr3_nt: TGTGCCAGCAGAGACCGGGACTGGGCCTACAATGAGCAGTTCTTC
cdr3_aa: CASRDRDWAYNEQFF

j_call: TRBJ1-1
clone_size: -
v_call: TRBV30
d_call: TRBD1
cdr3_nt: TGTGCCTGGGGACAGGGGGAAGGGACTGAAGCTTTCTTT
cdr3_aa: CAWGQGEGTEAFF

j_call: TRBJ2-5
clone_size: -
v_call: TRBV7-2
d_call: TRBD1
cdr3_nt: TGTGCCAGCAGTGACAGGGCGGGAGAGACCCAGTACTTC
cdr3_aa: CASSDRAGETQYF

j_call: TRBJ1-5
clone_size: -
v_call: TRBV19
d_call: -
cdr3_nt: TGTGCCAGTACTTACAGTATAAATCAGCCCCAGCATTTT
cdr3_aa: CASTYSINQPQHF

j_call: TRBJ2-6
clone_size: -
v_call: TRBV18
d_call: TRBD1
cdr3_nt: TGTGCCAGCTCATCCCGGGACAGGGGGGCCGGGGCCAACGTCCTGACTTTC
cdr3_aa: CASSSRDRGAGANVLTF

j_call: TRBJ2-2
clone_size: -
v_call: TRBV5-6
d_call: -
cdr3_nt: TGTGCCAGCAGCTTGGGCCCCGTAGGACAGAGCACCGGGGAGCTGTTTTTT
cdr3_aa: CASSLGPVGQSTGELFF

j_call: TRBJ2-1
clone_size: -
v_call: TRBV5-1
d_call: TRBD1
cdr3_nt: TGCGCCAGCAGCTTGGGACAGGGCTACAATGAGCAGTTCTTC
cdr3_aa: CASSLGQGYNEQFF

j_call: TRBJ2-2
clone_size: -
v_call: TRBV7-9
d_call: -
cdr3_nt: TGTGCCAGCAGCACCCTGACAGTCGCGAACACCGGGGAGCTGTTTTTT
cdr3_aa: CASSTLTVANTGELFF

j_call: TRBJ1-5
clone_size: -
v_call: TRBV19
d_call: -
cdr3_nt: TGTGCCAGTAAGGACAGCCAGGGACGCAATCAGCCCCAGCATTTT
cdr3_aa: CASKDSQGRNQPQHF

j_call: TRBJ1-2
clone_size: -
v_call: TRBV18
d_call: TRBD1
cdr3_nt: TGTGCCAGCTCTACGGACCGGGACAGGGATAATGATGGCTACACCTTC
cdr3_aa: CASSTDRDRDNDGYTF

j_call: TRBJ2-5
clone_size: once
v_call: TRBV7-6
d_call: TRBD1
cdr3_nt: TGTGCCAGCAGTTTAGGACAGGGTCCGGAGACCCAGTACTTC
cdr3_aa: CASSLGQGPETQYF

j_call: TRBJ2-2
clone_size: -
v_call: TRBV7-9
d_call: TRBD2
cdr3_nt: TGTGCCAGCAGCTTAAAGTTCCTAGCGGGAAGTAACACCGGGGAGCTGTTTTTT
cdr3_aa: CASSLKFLAGSNTGELFF

j_call: TRBJ2-5
clone_size: once
v_call: TRBV4-1
d_call: -
cdr3_nt: TGCGCCAGCAGCCAACCCCCGGGACACCTGACCCAGTACTTC
cdr3_aa: CASSQPPGHLTQYF

j_call: TRBJ1-2
clone_size: -
v_call: TRBV19
d_call: -
cdr3_nt: TGTGCCAGTACCGTTATGGCGGGGCCTGCGCATGGCTACACCTTC
cdr3_aa: CASTVMAGPAHGYTF

j_call: TRBJ2-3
clone_size: -
v_call: TRBV5-1
d_call: TRBD2
cdr3_nt: TGCGCCAGCAGAGAAAGGGTACTAGCGGGAGAAGATACGCAGTATTTT
cdr3_aa: CASRERVLAGEDTQYF

j_call: TRBJ2-1
clone_size: once
v_call: TRBV11-2
d_call: TRBD1
cdr3_nt: TGTGCCAGCAGCCCTAGGACAGGGGGTCCCTTAAACAATGAGCAGTTCTTC
cdr3_aa: CASSPRTGGPLNNEQFF

j_call: TRBJ2-3
clone_size: -
v_call: TRBV11-3
d_call: -
cdr3_nt: TGTGCCAGCAGCTTAGTCCGCAGCGATACGCAGTATTTT
cdr3_aa: CASSLVRSDTQYF

j_call: TRBJ2-1
clone_size: -
v_call: TRBV11-3
d_call: TRBD2
cdr3_nt: TGTGCCAGCAGCTTAGGCGGGACTAGCGGGCTTTCCTACAATGAGCAGTTCTTC
cdr3_aa: CASSLGGTSGLSYNEQFF

j_call: TRBJ2-5
clone_size: -
v_call: TRBV5-4
d_call: TRBD1
cdr3_nt: TGTGCCAGCAGCTCAATCCGGGACAGGGGAGGAAAGACCCAGTACTTC
cdr3_aa: CASSSIRDRGGKTQYF

j_call: TRBJ1-3
clone_size: once
v_call: TRBV29-1
d_call: -
cdr3_nt: TGCAGCGTTGGAGAAAGGGCGAACACCATATATTTT
cdr3_aa: CSVGERANTIYF

j_call: TRBJ1-3
clone_size: -
v_call: TRBV5-1
d_call: -
cdr3_nt: TGCGCCAGCAGCTTTACAGGGTCCTCTGGAAACACCATATATTTT
cdr3_aa: CASSFTGSSGNTIYF

j_call: TRBJ2-3
clone_size: -
v_call: TRBV10-2
d_call: -
cdr3_nt: TGCGCCAGCAGATTCGGGGGCTCAGATACGCAGTATTTT
cdr3_aa: CASRFGGSDTQYF